A selection of T cell receptor beta chains follows, all from one sample in a study of blood T cells in healthy people across ages. Via MiXCR, TCRdb re-called the 5' RACE reads, giving one row per CDR3 protein. This table holds approximately 830,000 distinct CDR3 sequences, around two thirds found once. Material for sequencing was blood. The receptors were gathered from a man aged 30 to 39 in good health. Each CDR3 is given with its conserved first and last residue. The D gene is left open where the match is weak. Not all rows give a size; the values are once, few, many and, for expanded clones, a class.

DNA,CDR3,size,V,J,D
TGTGCCAGCAGTTTGAGGCAGGGGACTGAAAAACTGTTTTTT,CASSLRQGTEKLFF,few,TRBV12-3/TRBV12-4,TRBJ1-4,.
TGTGCCAGCAGTTTACTAGCGGGGGCCCTCCTGGGGCAGTTCTTC,CASSLLAGALLGQFF,.,TRBV27,TRBJ2-1,TRBD2
TGCGCCAGCAGCCATACCCGTGCGTATCAGCCCCAGCATTTT,CASSHTRAYQPQHF,.,TRBV4-1,TRBJ1-5,.
TGTGCCAGCGCGAGGTACCAAGAGACCCAGTACTTC,CASARYQETQYF,once,TRBV2,TRBJ2-5,.
TGTGCCAGCAGCTTCACAGGGGTCCATGAGCAGTTCTTC,CASSFTGVHEQFF,.,TRBV7-9,TRBJ2-1,TRBD1
TGTGCCAGCAGCAAGACTAGCGGGGATGGTAACATTCAGTACTTC,CASSKTSGDGNIQYF,.,TRBV7-2,TRBJ2-4,TRBD2
TGCAGTGCCACCGACATGTATGGCTACACCTTC,CSATDMYGYTF,.,TRBV20-1,TRBJ1-2,.
TGTGCCAGCAGCCAGACAGGGAACAGGAACACTGAAGCTTTCTTT,CASSQTGNRNTEAFF,.,TRBV6-2/TRBV6-3,TRBJ1-1,TRBD1
TGTGCCAGCAGCGAGACTAGCGGGGGCGCGGATACGCAGTATTTT,CASSETSGGADTQYF,many,TRBV6-4,TRBJ2-3,TRBD2
TGCGCCAGCATGAGAGGAACAGGGGGGTCTGAAGCTTTCTTT,CASMRGTGGSEAFF,.,TRBV5-1,TRBJ1-1,TRBD1
TGTGTCAGCATCCTTAGCGGCCGGTCCGGGGAGCTGTTTTTT,CVSILSGRSGELFF,.,TRBV7-2,TRBJ2-2,.
TGTGCCAGCAATGGGGGGCGCCAGGGCTACACCTTC,CASNGGRQGYTF,.,TRBV12-3/TRBV12-4,TRBJ1-2,.
TGTGCCAGCAGCCTAGGACTAGCGGCAACCTACAATGAGCAGTTCTTC,CASSLGLAATYNEQFF,.,TRBV7-9,TRBJ2-1,TRBD2
TGCAGCGGTGGGACCCGAGAGACCCAGTACTTC,CSGGTRETQYF,.,TRBV29-1,TRBJ2-5,.
TGTGCCAGCAGTCACACCGGGACTAGCTTCTCTTCCTACAATGAGCAGTTCTTC,CASSHTGTSFSSYNEQFF,.,TRBV6-2/TRBV6-3,TRBJ2-1,TRBD2
TGTGCCAGCAGCCGAGGCCGGGGGGACAGGGAGAACACTGAAGCTTTCTTT,CASSRGRGDRENTEAFF,once,TRBV7-9,TRBJ1-1,TRBD1
TGTGCCAGCAGTTTAGGAGGGGGGGAGCTGTTTTTT,CASSLGGGELFF,.,TRBV12-3/TRBV12-4,TRBJ2-2,.
TGTACCAGCAGTTCTGGAGACACACGAGGGTATAATTCACCCCTCCACTTT,CTSSSGDTRGYNSPLHF,.,TRBV12-3/TRBV12-4,TRBJ1-6,.
TGTGCCAGCAGCTTAACCCCCCACAAGGTAGCGCGGGTATACAACGAGCAGTTCTTC,CASSLTPHKVARVYNEQFF,.,TRBV11-2,TRBJ2-1,.
TGCAGTGCCCCGGGGGCTAGCGGGGGGAATGAGCAGTTCTTC,CSAPGASGGNEQFF,.,TRBV20-1,TRBJ2-1,TRBD2
TGTGCCTGGAGTGGAGTTGGGGAGCTGTTTTTT,CAWSGVGELFF,.,TRBV30,TRBJ2-2,.
TGTGCCAGCAGCCAAGGACGGTCCTACGAGCAGTACTTC,CASSQGRSYEQYF,many,TRBV4-3,TRBJ2-7,.
TGCAGTGCTAGGGGGTTCACTGGGTCTAGCGGGGGGCCCGGAGAGACCCAGTACTTC,CSARGFTGSSGGPGETQYF,.,TRBV20-1,TRBJ2-5,TRBD2
TGTGCCAGCAGCGCCGAACTAGCGGCTGCAGGGCAGTTCTTC,CASSAELAAAGQFF,.,TRBV9,TRBJ2-1,TRBD2
TGTGCCATCAGTGGAACCCAGGGCACAGATACGCAGTATTTT,CAISGTQGTDTQYF,few,TRBV10-3,TRBJ2-3,.
TGCAGTGCTACCTCCGCCGGGACTAGCCTCCCCTACGAGCAGTACTTC,CSATSAGTSLPYEQYF,.,TRBV20-1,TRBJ2-7,TRBD2
TGTGCCAGCAGTTACGGGACAGGGGGAGCCTATGGCTACACCTTC,CASSYGTGGAYGYTF,.,TRBV6-2/TRBV6-3,TRBJ1-2,TRBD1
TGCGCCAGCAGCCGATCCGGGACAGGACCCTACGAGCAGTACTTC,CASSRSGTGPYEQYF,.,TRBV5-1,TRBJ2-7,TRBD1
TGTGCCAGCAGCGTAGACCCTAACGGGGAGCTATACGAGCAGTACTTC,CASSVDPNGELYEQYF,.,TRBV9,TRBJ2-7,.
TGTGCCAGCAGCGTAGGTGGGGGAGGGCTTGTCAATGAGCAGTTCTTC,CASSVGGGGLVNEQFF,.,TRBV9,TRBJ2-1,TRBD2
TGTGCCAGCAGTTATGGCGCACAGGGGTACCAAGAGACCCAGTACTTC,CASSYGAQGYQETQYF,.,TRBV6-6,TRBJ2-5,TRBD1
TGTGCCAGCAGCCCTATGGGGAGCTCCTACAATGAGCAGTTCTTC,CASSPMGSSYNEQFF,.,TRBV28,TRBJ2-1,.
TGTGCCAGCAGCTTTCCAACGGGACATACGTGGGGGACCCAGTACTTC,CASSFPTGHTWGTQYF,many,TRBV7-2,TRBJ2-5,.
TGTGCCAGCAGCCAAGATAGGAGACAGGGGTTGGTAGATACGCAGTATTTT,CASSQDRRQGLVDTQYF,few,TRBV4-2,TRBJ2-3,TRBD1
TGCGCTAGCAGCCAAGATGGCTACCAATACAATGAGCAGTTCTTC,CASSQDGYQYNEQFF,.,TRBV4-3,TRBJ2-1,.
TGTGCCAGCAGCGTTAATAGACAGGGGGCCAACATTCAGTACTTC,CASSVNRQGANIQYF,.,TRBV9,TRBJ2-4,TRBD1
TGCAGTGCTAGAAGAATAGCGCGAAATGAGCAGTTCTTC,CSARRIARNEQFF,.,TRBV20-1,TRBJ2-1,.